Shown below are 27 T cell receptor beta chains from a single sample sequenced in a study of blood T cell repertoires in COVID-19. Repertoires were generated with immunoSEQ multiplex PCR, while TCRdb's copy carries only in-frame clones and drops some. Of about 190,000 clones listed, about 88% were seen once; the top ten hold less than 3.5%. The source material was peripheral blood. Every receptor here comes from a woman aged 25 to 39 with active or convalescent COVID-19.

This clone came up a few times. This rearrangement joins TRBV6-5 to TRBJ2-5; a possible D gene is TRBD2 (6 bases). CDR1 and CDR2 (germline): MNHEY, SVGAGI. The length of the CDR3 is 12 residues. V lost 6 bases to trimming and J lost 5 bases, with 10 bases between them. The CDR3 nucleotides read TGTGCCAGCAGGGGGACTTCGGAGACCCAGTACTTC. Residues: CASRGTSETQYF.

The gene calls are TRBV3-1 (or the pseudogene TRBV3-2) and TRBJ1-6; D not certain. The germline CDR1 and CDR2 sequences are LGHDT and YNNKEL (reference sequence). This CDR3 is 15 amino acids long. V lost 5 bases, J lost 9 bases, and 17 bases lay in between. The CDR3 here is CASSGREQKTSPLHF. CDR3 DNA sequence: TGTGCCAGCAGCGGACGGGAACAGAAGACTTCACCCCTCCACTTT.

Turning to this clone: This likely comes from a read error, as the CDR3 has no conserved phenylalanine or tryptophan at its end. CDR3 sequence reads: CAISGWDSVYGYTL. CDR3 sequence (DNA): TGTGCCATCAGTGGGTGGGACAGTGTCTATGGCTACACCCTC. The V call is TRBV10-3, the J call TRBJ1-2; 7 bases fit TRBD1. This CDR3 comprises 14 residues. J lost 4 bases, V lost 4 bases, and 6 bases had no gene match. CDR1 ENHRY and CDR2 SYGVKD come from the germline V gene.

The chain links TRBV3-1 (or the pseudogene TRBV3-2) to TRBJ1-6; D remains unclear. This CDR3 has 13 amino acids. V shed 5 bases and J shed 7 bases, with 9 bases lying between them. The germline V gene has CDR1 LGHDT and CDR2 YNNKEL (reference sequence). The CDR3 DNA is TGTGCCAGCAGCTTCGGACTGAATTCACCCCTCCACTTT. It encodes CASSFGLNSPLHF.

The rearrangement joins TRBV28 to TRBJ1-1; D remains ambiguous. There are 12 residues in the CDR3. V was shortened by 6 bases and J by 9 bases, with 14 bases between the two germline ends. From germline, CDR1 is MDHEN and CDR2 SYDVKM. The CDR3 region is CASRLGTGKAFF. The CDR3 DNA reads TGTGCCAGCAGGCTGGGCACCGGTAAAGCTTTCTTT. The variable domain in full, completed from reference TRBV28 and TRBJ1-1, reads DVKVTQSSRYLVKRTGEKVFLECVQDMDHENMFWYRQDPGLGLRLIYFSYDVKMKEKGDIPEGYSVSREKKERFSLILESASTNQTSMYLCASRLGTGKAFFGQGTRLTVV.

This sequence joins TRBV5-1 and TRBJ2-7, with TRBD1 identical over 7 bases. The germline V gene encodes CDR1 SGHRS and CDR2 YFSETQ. CDR3 size: 16 residues. The junction had 12 bases not matched to a gene; V was cut back by 4 bases and J by 2 bases. CDR3 DNA sequence: TGCGCCAGCAGCCCCGGGGACAGATCATCAGCCTACGAGCAGTACTTC. Translating it yields CASSPGDRSSAYEQYF.

This chain connects TRBV3-1 (or the pseudogene TRBV3-2) to TRBJ1-6; TRBD1 aligns across 10 bases. Losses at the gene ends were 2 bases for V and 9 bases for J; bases not matched to a gene: 4. CDR1 is LGHDT, CDR2 YNNKEL, per germline (reference sequence). The CDR3 runs to 15 residues. CDR3 sequence reads: CASSQIGQGVSPLHF. As DNA, the CDR3 is TGTGCCAGCAGCCAAATAGGACAGGGGGTTTCACCCCTCCACTTT.

The chain carries TRBV19 and TRBJ1-2; a possible D gene is TRBD1 (6 bases). The CDR3 consists of 12 residues. Trimming pared 9 bases from V and 3 bases from J, leaving 11 bases between. CDR1 and CDR2 (germline): LNHDA, SQIVND (reference sequence). In DNA form, the CDR3 reads TGTGCCAGCACGGACAGAGACTATGGCTACACCTTC. Translating it yields CASTDRDYGYTF.

The chain carries TRBV19 and TRBJ1-1; no clear D. Germline values: CDR1 LNHDA, CDR2 SQIVND (reference sequence). Trimming left V 1 base short and J 4 bases short, with 10 bases between. The CDR3 runs 14 residues. This CDR3 is CASSIGADSTEAFF. Written as DNA, the CDR3 is TGTGCCAGTAGTATAGGGGCAGATAGCACTGAAGCTTTCTTT.

This chain uses TRBV4-2 with TRBJ1-5, with D possibly being TRBD1 (6 bases). CDR1 is LGHNA, CDR2 YNFKEQ, per germline. The CDR3 is 15 amino acids. Trimming shortened V by 2 bases and J by 5 bases, and 13 bases separated the two germline ends. The CDR3 region has the DNA TGTGCCAGCAGCCAACTAACAGGGACCGATCAGCCCCAGCATTTT. Amino acids: CASSQLTGTDQPQHF.

This clone appeared once. This chain joins TRBV28 and TRBJ1-3; no firm D call. The CDR3 contains 15 residues. CDR1 is MDHEN, CDR2 SYDVKM, per germline. V lost 6 bases to trimming and J lost 8 bases, with 20 bases between them. The CDR3 DNA reads as TGTGCCAGCAGGTCTCACGGGCCTTGGGAGTACACCATATATTTT. Its protein is CASRSHGPWEYTIYF.

This chain joins TRBV2 and TRBJ2-7; the D gene is possibly TRBD2 (6 bases). There are 15 residues in the CDR3. CDR1 and CDR2 (germline): SNHLY, FYNNEI. Trimming took 6 bases from V and 0 from J, leaving 15 bases between them. The CDR3 region has the DNA TGTGCCAGCAGGAATACTAGCAGTTACTCCTACGAGCAGTACTTC. It codes for CASRNTSSYSYEQYF. The complete variable domain, with remaining parts taken from reference TRBV2 and TRBJ2-7, reads EPEVTQTPSHQVTQMGQEVILRCVPISNHLYFYWYRQILGQKVEFLVSFYNNEISEKSEIFDDQFSVERPDGSNFTLKIRSTKLEDSAMYFCASRNTSSYSYEQYFGPGTRLTVT.

The chain joins TRBV30 to TRBJ2-3; perhaps TRBD2 as D (7 bases). Germline CDR1 is GTSNPN and CDR2 is SVGIG (reference sequence). Trimming cost V 4 bases and J 1 base, with 12 bases left between them. The CDR3 runs to 14 residues. The DNA of the CDR3 is TGTGCCTGGACCCGGGGGGCGGGCACAGATACGCAGTATTTT. Translated, it gives CAWTRGAGTDTQYF.

The V and J genes are TRBV30 and TRBJ1-1, with D uncertain. V was pared by 3 bases and J by 0 bases, with 11 bases between. The CDR3 covers 14 residues. CDR1 is GTSNPN, CDR2 SVGIG, per germline (reference sequence). The chain's CDR3 is CAWRFAGLNTEAFF. CDR3 sequence (DNA): TGTGCCTGGAGGTTCGCAGGTTTGAACACTGAAGCTTTCTTT.

The CDR3 sequence: CASSDSSGSPYNEQFF. The CDR3 DNA follows: TGTGCCAGCAGTGACTCGAGCGGGAGTCCCTACAATGAGCAGTTCTTC. The gene calls are TRBV6-4 and TRBJ2-1, with 8 bases fitting TRBD2. Trimming took 0 bases from V and 2 from J; bases not matched to a gene: 3. This CDR3 region has 16 residues. Germline V gives CDR1 MRHNA, CDR2 SNTAGT.

The chain joins TRBV19 to TRBJ2-7, with 10 bases fitting TRBD1. Germline V gene data show CDR1 as LNHDA and CDR2 as SQIVND (reference sequence). Unmatched junction bases numbered 3, after V lost 3 bases and J lost 4 bases. This CDR3 has 14 residues. CDR3 in DNA: TGTGCCAGTAGTATTGCGGGACAGGGGTACGAGCAGTACTTC. Its protein product is CASSIAGQGYEQYF.

The rearrangement links TRBV19 to TRBJ1-1, with 7 bases matching TRBD1. There are 14 residues in the CDR3. J gave up 5 bases and V 4 bases, and 7 bases lay outside the gene matches. Germline CDR1 LNHDA, CDR2 SQIVND (reference sequence). The CDR3 bases are TGTGCCAGTAGTACCGAACAGGGGCGGACTGAAGCTTTCTTT. It specifies CASSTEQGRTEAFF.

This chain connects TRBV13 to TRBJ1-1, with D possibly TRBD1 on 5 matching bases. Germline CDR1 and CDR2: PRHDT and FYEKMQ (reference sequence). The length of the CDR3 is 12 residues. V shed 8 bases and J shed 5 bases, with 12 bases lying between them. The CDR3 sequence: CASHSGYTEAFF. As DNA, the CDR3 is TGTGCCAGCCATTCAGGGTATACTGAAGCTTTCTTT. Based on the CDR3 plus reference TRBV13 and TRBJ1-1, the full variable domain is AAGVIQSPRHLIKEKRETATLKCYPIPRHDTVYWYQQGPGQDPQFLISFYEKMQSDKGSIPDRFSAQQFSDYHSELNMSSLELGDSALYFCASHSGYTEAFFGQGTRLTVV.

The J gene is TRBJ1-5, the V gene TRBV7-8; D might be TRBD1 (5 bases). This CDR3 spans 14 amino acids. With 5 bases removed from V and 6 bases from J, the gap between germline ends came to 14 bases. CDR1 is SGHVS, CDR2 FQNEAQ, per germline. CDR3 sequence reads: CASSPGGGPQPQHF. CDR3 DNA: TGTGCCAGCAGCCCGGGGGGGGGTCCTCAGCCCCAGCATTTT.

The chain uses TRBV11-2 and TRBJ2-7; TRBD2 matches 14 bases. This CDR3 has 15 amino acids. The germline V gene encodes CDR1 SGHAT and CDR2 FQNNGV. V shed 4 bases, J shed 7 bases, and the junction held 6 bases outside the gene matches. CDR3 coding DNA: TGTGCCAGCAGCTCCAGACTAGCGGGAGGGACGGAGCAGTACTTC. Translated, it gives CASSSRLAGGTEQYF.

The chain combines TRBV18 with TRBJ2-3, with 11 bases that match TRBD2. This CDR3 is built from 16 residues. The ends lost 3 bases at V and 2 bases at J; junction bases unmatched: 4. CDR1 is KGHSH and CDR2 is LQKENI in the germline V gene. The CDR3 protein is CASSPGTSGTTDTQYF. For the CDR3, the DNA is TGTGCCAGCTCACCCGGGACTAGCGGAACCACAGATACGCAGTATTTT.

The chain carries TRBV2 and TRBJ1-2; D is uncertain. Germline-derived CDR1 and CDR2 are SNHLY and FYNNEI. Trimming cost V 7 bases and J 3 bases, with 18 bases left between them. The CDR3 sequence is 15 residues long. CDR3 loop: CASTMRGSSYYGYTF. CDR3 in DNA: TGTGCCAGCACCATGAGAGGGTCCAGCTACTATGGCTACACCTTC.

The V gene is TRBV28, the J gene TRBJ1-4; a possible D gene is TRBD1 (5 bases). The V end lost 3 bases, the J end lost 0 bases, and 14 bases lay between the germline ends. CDR3 length equals 17 residues. The V gene's germline CDR1 is MDHEN and CDR2 SYDVKM. The CDR3 protein is CASSFVGDSPTNEKLFF. CDR3 bases: TGTGCCAGCAGTTTCGTGGGGGACTCTCCAACTAATGAAAAACTGTTTTTT.

This clone was observed a single time. The gene calls are TRBV25-1 and TRBJ1-4; no reliable D call. Trimming removed 2 bases at V and 7 bases at J, with 5 bases between. Per the germline V gene, CDR1 is MGHDK and CDR2 is SYGVNS. The CDR3 contains 12 residues. CDR3 sequence (DNA): TGTGCCAGCAGTGAAAATAGTGAAAAACTGTTTTTT. Its translation: CASSENSEKLFF.

V gene TRBV6-4 combines with J gene TRBJ1-2, with D hard to call. The germline V gene has CDR1 MRHNA and CDR2 SNTAGT. Trimming stripped 6 bases from V and 0 bases from J, with 8 bases between. CDR3 length: 13 amino acids. The CDR3 region is CASRPPANYGYTF. In DNA form, the CDR3 reads TGTGCCAGCAGGCCACCAGCTAACTATGGCTACACCTTC.

Here the CDR3 reads CASIAVGRGRKGQPQHF. CDR3 bases: TGTGCCAGTATCGCTGTGGGCAGGGGGCGCAAGGGTCAGCCCCAGCATTTT. The chain combines TRBV19 with TRBJ1-5; 8 bases are a match to TRBD1. CDR1 and CDR2 (germline): LNHDA, SQIVND (reference sequence). The CDR3 consists of 17 residues. Trimming at V came to 7 bases and at J to 6 bases, leaving 17 bases not matched to a gene.

This clone has just one count. The chain recombines TRBV7-9 with TRBJ2-1; D gene ambiguous. This CDR3 comprises 12 residues. Trimming shortened V by 4 bases and J by 4 bases, and 5 bases separated the two germline ends. Germline lookup yields CDR1 SEHNR and CDR2 FQNEAQ (reference sequence). CDR3 in amino acids: CASSSKYNEQFF. In DNA, the CDR3 is TGTGCCAGCAGCTCCAAATACAATGAGCAGTTCTTC.